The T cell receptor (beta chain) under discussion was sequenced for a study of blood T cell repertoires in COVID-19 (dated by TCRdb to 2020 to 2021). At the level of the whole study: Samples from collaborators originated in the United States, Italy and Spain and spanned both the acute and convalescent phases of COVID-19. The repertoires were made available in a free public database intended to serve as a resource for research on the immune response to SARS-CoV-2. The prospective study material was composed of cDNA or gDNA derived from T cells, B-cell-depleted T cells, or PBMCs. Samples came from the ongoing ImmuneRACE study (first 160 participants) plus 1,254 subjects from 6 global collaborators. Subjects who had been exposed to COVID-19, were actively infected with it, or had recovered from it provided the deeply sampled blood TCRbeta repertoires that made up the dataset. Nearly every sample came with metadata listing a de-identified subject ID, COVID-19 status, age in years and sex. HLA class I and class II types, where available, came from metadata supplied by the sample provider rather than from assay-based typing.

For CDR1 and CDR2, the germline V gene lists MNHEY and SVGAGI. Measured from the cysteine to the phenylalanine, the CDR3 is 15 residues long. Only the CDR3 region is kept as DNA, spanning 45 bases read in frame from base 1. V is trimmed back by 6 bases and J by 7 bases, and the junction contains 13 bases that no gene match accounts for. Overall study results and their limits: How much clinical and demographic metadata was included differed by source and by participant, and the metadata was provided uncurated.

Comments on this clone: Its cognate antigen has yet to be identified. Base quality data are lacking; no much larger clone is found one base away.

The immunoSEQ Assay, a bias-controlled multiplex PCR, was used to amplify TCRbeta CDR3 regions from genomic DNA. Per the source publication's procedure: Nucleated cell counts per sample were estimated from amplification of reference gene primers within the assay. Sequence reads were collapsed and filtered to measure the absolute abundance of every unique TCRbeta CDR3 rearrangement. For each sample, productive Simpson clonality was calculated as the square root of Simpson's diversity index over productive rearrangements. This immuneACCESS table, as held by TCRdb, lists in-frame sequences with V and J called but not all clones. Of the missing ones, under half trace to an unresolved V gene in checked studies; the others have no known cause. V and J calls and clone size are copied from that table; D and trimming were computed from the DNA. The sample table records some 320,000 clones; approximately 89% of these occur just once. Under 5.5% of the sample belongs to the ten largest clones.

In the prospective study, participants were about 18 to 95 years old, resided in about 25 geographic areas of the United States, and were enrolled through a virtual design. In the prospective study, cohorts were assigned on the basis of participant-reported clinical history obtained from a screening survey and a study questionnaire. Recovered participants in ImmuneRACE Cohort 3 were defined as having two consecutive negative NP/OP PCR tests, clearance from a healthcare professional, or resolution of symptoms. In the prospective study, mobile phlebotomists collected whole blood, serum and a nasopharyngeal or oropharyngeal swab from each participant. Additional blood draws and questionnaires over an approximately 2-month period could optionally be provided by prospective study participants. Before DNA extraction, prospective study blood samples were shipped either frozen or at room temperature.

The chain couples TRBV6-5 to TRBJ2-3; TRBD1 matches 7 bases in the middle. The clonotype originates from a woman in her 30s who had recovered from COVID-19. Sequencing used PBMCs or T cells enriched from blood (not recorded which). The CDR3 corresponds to CASRQQGPPKYTQYF. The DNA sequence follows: TGTGCCAGCAGACAACAGGGGCCCCCCAAGTATACGCAGTATTTT.